The rows below give T cell receptor beta chains drawn from one sample of a study of shared clonotypes between healthy human individuals. TCRdb's copy holds only in-frame clones and misses some; the assay was immunoSEQ multiplex PCR. Among about 2.4 million clones listed, 90% to 95% were seen once. The sample comprised naive CD4+ T cells from PBMCs. These receptors came from a man between 18 and 35 years old in good health. Some clones in this sample may be carry-over from other donors' samples. CDR3s leave out the opening cysteine and the closing phenylalanine or tryptophan.

TRBJ2-1,TRBV5-4,ASSFAGIYNEQF
TRBJ1-1,TRBV19,ASSMGRMNTEAF
TRBJ2-1,TRBV5-4,ASIQDHRGEQF
TRBJ2-1,TRBV18,ASSSGTDHNEQF
TRBJ1-2,TRBV7-2,ASRVAGGGYGYT
TRBJ2-1,TRBV11-2,ASSFGSSYNEQF
TRBJ1-4,TRBV27,ASSGGQGAANEKLF
TRBJ2-7,TRBV28,ASRPWEGQGGSHEQY
TRBJ2-3,TRBV6-1,ASSEAGSGTSGRDTQY
TRBJ1-5,TRBV2,ASTYGDGSNQPQH
TRBJ1-5,TRBV6-6,ASTLDGLSTAQH
TRBJ1-4,TRBV4-2,ASSPTRASQNEKLF
TRBJ2-7,TRBV7-2,ASSFTPARSSYEQY
TRBJ2-2,TRBV28,ASIGGRGTGELF
TRBJ1-5,TRBV18,ASSPINSLYSNQPQH
TRBJ1-1,TRBV23-1,ASSQNLADTEAF